This TCR beta chain is from a study of PD-1 blockade in classical Hodgkin lymphoma. Trimming took off 6 bases at V and 3 bases at J, with 14 bases between the two ends. The germline V gene encodes CDR1 MNHEY and CDR2 SMNVEV (reference sequence). This CDR3 comprises 14 residues. Time point: cycle 4 day 1 (C4D1), after 6 weeks of nivolumab. Every patient relapsed after autologous stem cell transplantation, and brentuximab vedotin exposure varied. The CD8+ T cells came from thawed PBMCs through magnetic negative selection. Clones were read by immunoSEQ multiplex PCR, and TCRdb kept only the in-frame ones, dropping some. The table shows roughly 2,500 clones, with under 65% occurring only once.

The V gene is TRBV27, the J gene TRBJ1-1; TRBD1 might be the D (5 bases). This sequence originates from a human donor with classical Hodgkin lymphoma. Material: CD8+ T cells from blood, obtained before the fourth cycle of nivolumab. The CDR3 coding sequence is TGTGCCAGCAGCTTAGCGGGGGGTCACACTGAAGCTTTCTTT. It yields the protein CASSLAGGHTEAFF.